These T cell receptor beta chains were read from a single sample in a study of glioma-infiltrating T cells after dendritic cell vaccination. Clones were sequenced by immunoSEQ multiplex PCR, and TCRdb holds only the in-frame ones, with some missing. The table includes approximately 93,000 clones, roughly 85% detected once. The material was blood, obtained after dendritic cell vaccination. The source is a human donor with glioblastoma. Each CDR3 is given with its conserved first and last residue. D genes are given only for firm matches. Expanded clones are given a class, and other clones once, few, many or no size at all.

TGTGCCAGTAGTATAGGCGGGGGGGGTTCACCCCTCCACTTT	CASSIGGGGSPLHF	-	-	TRBV19	TRBJ1-6
TGCAGCGTTGGGGGGGACAGGGGAGGTGGTTCACCCCTCCACTTT	CSVGGDRGGGSPLHF	once	TRBD1	TRBV29-1	TRBJ1-6
TGTGCCAGCAGCTCAACAGGGCGGAACACCGGGGAGCTGTTTTTT	CASSSTGRNTGELFF	-	-	TRBV7-9	TRBJ2-2
TGTGCCAGCAGTCCGCGACAGGCCTCTAATGAAAAACTGTTTTTT	CASSPRQASNEKLFF	-	-	TRBV27	TRBJ1-4
TGTGCCAGCAATACGCTACGGGGTCCCCTGGATCAGCCCCAGCATTTT	CASNTLRGPLDQPQHF	-	-	TRBV28	TRBJ1-5
TGTGCCAGCAGCTTAGGTAGCGGGGGGTACAATGAGCAGTTCTTC	CASSLGSGGYNEQFF	-	TRBD2	TRBV11-3	TRBJ2-1
TGTGCCAGCAGTTTTGGCAGGGTAAACTACGAGCAGTACTTC	CASSFGRVNYEQYF	-	-	TRBV27	TRBJ2-7
TGTGCCAGCAGCTTGGGGACAGGGAGGGGCACTGAAGCTTTCTTT	CASSLGTGRGTEAFF	-	TRBD1	TRBV5-4	TRBJ1-1
TGTGCCAGCAGCGTAGGGTACGGGGAGACCCAGTACTTC	CASSVGYGETQYF	-	-	TRBV9	TRBJ2-5
TGTGCCAGTAGTATAAAATCGACTCGGGGGGCTTTATCCTACGAGCAGTACTTC	CASSIKSTRGALSYEQYF	-	-	TRBV19	TRBJ2-7
TGCGCCAGCAGCCTAGAGTACACAGATACGCAGTATTTT	CASSLEYTDTQYF	-	-	TRBV5-1	TRBJ2-3
TGTGCCAGCAGCTTAAAAGGGACAGGGTGGACCCAGTACTTC	CASSLKGTGWTQYF	few	TRBD1	TRBV7-3	TRBJ2-5
TGTGCCAGCAGCCCGGGAGGGGGCCCAGATACGCAGTATTTT	CASSPGGGPDTQYF	once	-	TRBV7-2	TRBJ2-3
TGTGCCAGCAGTGAAGAACGGGCTAGCGCCTCCTACGAGCAGTACTTC	CASSEERASASYEQYF	-	-	TRBV2	TRBJ2-7
TGTGCCAGCACCCCGGGCGGTGTCCAGGGAAATGGCTACACCTTC	CASTPGGVQGNGYTF	-	-	TRBV6-5	TRBJ1-2
TGTGCCATCAGTGAGGACGGGGGGGCCTTTAATGAGCAGTTCTTC	CAISEDGGAFNEQFF	-	TRBD2	TRBV10-3	TRBJ2-1
TGTGCCAGTAGTATTGGTGAGCCTTGGACTGAAGCTTTCTTT	CASSIGEPWTEAFF	-	-	TRBV19	TRBJ1-1
TGTGCCAGCAGCCTTCTGGCAGAGACCCAGTACTTC	CASSLLAETQYF	-	-	TRBV7-9	TRBJ2-5
TGTGCCAGTCGCGGGACCTCTGGAAACACCATATATTTT	CASRGTSGNTIYF	-	-	TRBV7-9	TRBJ1-3
TGTGCCAGCAGCTTGGGACAGAGCTCCTACGAGCAGTACTTC	CASSLGQSSYEQYF	-	TRBD1	TRBV27	TRBJ2-7
TGCGCCAGCAGCCAAGATACGGCAGGGGCCACAGATACGCAGTATTTT	CASSQDTAGATDTQYF	-	-	TRBV4-3	TRBJ2-3
TGTGCCAGCAGCTTAGGGGACACCTATAATTCACCCCTCCACTTT	CASSLGDTYNSPLHF	-	-	TRBV11-2	TRBJ1-6
TGTGCCAGCAGCTTGGAGGGGATTAGCAATCAGCCCCAGCATTTT	CASSLEGISNQPQHF	-	-	TRBV7-2	TRBJ1-5
TGTGCCAGCACCCCCCGGGAGCAGGCGCATGAGCAGTTCTTC	CASTPREQAHEQFF	-	-	TRBV7-8	TRBJ2-1
TGCGCCAGCAGCCAAGAGGACTCGTACAATGAGCAGTTCTTC	CASSQEDSYNEQFF	-	-	TRBV4-1	TRBJ2-1
TGTGCCAGCAGCTCTATATTCAAACAGGGGGCCGTTACTGAAGCTTTCTTT	CASSSIFKQGAVTEAFF	-	TRBD1	TRBV7-9	TRBJ1-1
TGTGCCAGCAGTCGGAACAGACAAGAGACCCAGTACTTC	CASSRNRQETQYF	once	-	TRBV11-1	TRBJ2-5
TGTGCCAGCAGCTTGGGGCAGGGGGCCTACAATGAGCAGTTCTTC	CASSLGQGAYNEQFF	-	TRBD1	TRBV11-2	TRBJ2-1
TGTGCTAGTGGTTTGGTCACCCTGACTAGCGGGAGTACCGATGAGCAGTTCTTC	CASGLVTLTSGSTDEQFF	-	TRBD2	TRBV12-5	TRBJ2-1
TGTGCCAGCAGCGTGGGACTAGCGAGCGACGAGCAGTACTTC	CASSVGLASDEQYF	-	TRBD2	TRBV9	TRBJ2-7
TGTGCCAGCAGCTTTGGAGCGGGAGGCTACGAGCAGTACTTC	CASSFGAGGYEQYF	-	TRBD2	TRBV7-2	TRBJ2-7
TGCGCCAGCAGCCAAGAACACGAGGGAGAGACCCAGTACTTC	CASSQEHEGETQYF	-	-	TRBV4-1	TRBJ2-5
TGTGCCAGCGGTGGGACAGGCGGCTACACCTTC	CASGGTGGYTF	-	TRBD1	TRBV28	TRBJ1-2
TGTGCCAGCAGTTTCCTAGCGGGAGCTACCGGGGAGCTGTTTTTT	CASSFLAGATGELFF	-	TRBD2	TRBV28	TRBJ2-2
TGCAGCGTTGAATTCCCAACTGGCGGGAGACGGAATGAGCAGTTCTTC	CSVEFPTGGRRNEQFF	-	TRBD2	TRBV29-1	TRBJ2-1
TGTGCCAGCAGTTATCGCAGGGGTGCAGATACGCAGTATTTT	CASSYRRGADTQYF	-	-	TRBV6-5	TRBJ2-3
TGTGCCAGCAGCTTAGGGGTGCGACTAGCGACAGATACGCAGTATTTT	CASSLGVRLATDTQYF	-	TRBD2	TRBV7-8	TRBJ2-3
TGTGCCAGCAGCTTAGTAACAGGGAACACTGAAGCTTTCTTT	CASSLVTGNTEAFF	-	-	TRBV13	TRBJ1-1